The TCR beta chain described here comes from a study of shared clonotypes between healthy human individuals. V shed 3 bases, J shed 4 bases, and the junction held 6 bases outside the gene matches. This CDR3 region has 15 residues. Germline V CDR1 and CDR2: MDHEN, SYDVKM. About this clone: This same CDR3 is encoded by further DNA sequences in the sample.

The table came from immunoSEQ multiplex PCR; TCRdb's copy has only in-frame clones and leaves some out. The top ten clones hold 0.36% of a sample with some 2,500,000 clones, more than 85% of them seen once. The chain joins TRBV28 to TRBJ1-2; 9 nucleotides agree with TRBD1. The material sequenced was naive CD4+ T cells from PBMCs. Described subset: CD45RA+ positively selected. This clonotype was obtained from a man younger than 35 in good health. Some clones in this sample may be carry-over from other donors' samples. CDR3 protein: CASSLGGQGSYGYTF. The CDR3 nucleotides are TGTGCCAGCAGTTTGGGAGGACAGGGGAGCTATGGCTACACCTTC.